The 19 T cell receptor beta chains below were found in one sample sequenced in a study of T cell repertoires in aging, cancer and after chemotherapy. The template was genomic DNA from peripheral blood, not RNA. Rearranged V-D-J TRB sequences were amplified with a mixed TRB-A/B primer pool. TCRdb re-derived calls from the multiplex PCR reads in MiXCR, one entry per CDR3 protein. The sample consists of about 1,300 distinct CDR3 sequences, around 28% of them appearing once. The sequenced sample consisted of blood. These TCRs come from a human donor with a solid tumor.

Comments on this clonotype: Since a much larger clone is just one base distant, this may be a read error. This CDR3 reads CASSKEEQKNTGGLFF. In DNA, the CDR3 is TGTGCCAGCAGCAAAGAAGAACAGAAGAACACCGGGGGGCTGTTTTTT. This sequence joins TRBV21-1 and TRBJ2-2. TRBV21-1 is a pseudogene segment. CDR3 length: 16 amino acids.

This clonotype is deemed medium-sized. V is TRBV24-1 and J is TRBJ2-5; 7 nucleotides agree with TRBD1. Germline V CDR1 and CDR2: KGHDR, SFDVKD. This CDR3 has 15 amino acids. The trim removed 2 bases at V and 3 bases at J, leaving 5 bases unmatched. In nucleotides, the CDR3 is TGTGCCACCAGTGATTCAGGGACAGTAGAAGAGACCCAGTACTTC. Amino acids: CATSDSGTVEETQYF.

V gene TRBV7-2 combines with J gene TRBJ1-1; D perhaps matches TRBD1 (6 bases). V lost 3 bases and J lost 4, with 24 bases in between. The CDR3 consists of 18 residues. The germline gives CDR1 SGHTA, CDR2 FQGNSA. CDR3 residues: CASSFPRGVGFRGTEAFF. The CDR3, as DNA: TGTGCCAGCAGCTTCCCGAGGGGGGTAGGGTTTAGGGGCACTGAAGCTTTCTTT.

This clonotype was seen a few times. This sequence joins TRBV4-3 and TRBJ1-3, with D possibly matching TRBD1 (5 bases). V lost 1 base and J 2 bases, leaving 15 bases between the germline ends. The CDR3 has 17 amino acids. Germline CDR1 is LGHNA and CDR2 is YSLEER. The DNA of the CDR3 is TGCGCCAGCAGCCAAGCGGTGGGGGGACGTGCTGGAAACACCATATATTTT. It is translated as CASSQAVGGRAGNTIYF.

This clonotype is labeled as large (0.1 to 1%). This sequence joins TRBV6-2 or TRBV6-3 and TRBJ1-3; D remains unclear. This CDR3 spans 15 amino acids. The V gene's germline CDR1 is MNHEY and CDR2 SVGEGT. V was pared by 0 bases and J by 4 bases, with 10 bases between. The CDR3 DNA reads as TGTGCCAGCAGTTACTCGATGAACCCCGGAAACACCATATATTTT. Protein: CASSYSMNPGNTIYF.

Within the sample, this clonotype is medium-sized. V gene TRBV6-2 or TRBV6-3 combines with J gene TRBJ2-6; D tentatively fits TRBD1 or TRBD2 (6 bases each). CDR3 size: 19 residues. Germline V CDR1 and CDR2: MNHEY, SVGEGT. V shed 6 bases and J shed 0 bases, with 21 bases lying between them. The CDR3: CASSYPGGRGPSGANVLTF. For the CDR3, the DNA is TGTGCCAGCAGCTACCCCGGGGGCAGGGGTCCCTCTGGGGCCAACGTCCTGACTTTC.

This clonotype has only a few counts. The V and J genes are TRBV7-2 and TRBJ2-1; TRBD2 aligns across 12 bases. CDR3 length equals 16 residues. Germline V CDR1 and CDR2: SGHTA, FQGNSA. V lost 5 bases, J lost 10 bases, and 12 bases stayed unmatched. As DNA, the CDR3 is TGTGCCAGCAGCAGGCCGGCTAGCGGGGGGGCCGGAGAGCAGTTCTTC. Its protein is CASSRPASGGAGEQFF.

By frequency in the sample, this clonotype is medium-sized. This chain connects TRBV5-1 to TRBJ2-7; 7 bases are shared with TRBD1. Germline-derived CDR1 and CDR2 are SGHRS and YFSETQ. This CDR3 spans 13 amino acids. Trimming at V came to 3 bases and at J to 2 bases, leaving 2 bases not matched to a gene. The CDR3 coding sequence is TGCGCCAGCAGCTCGCAGGGGGCCTACGAGCAGTACTTC. This encodes CASSSQGAYEQYF.

This clonotype was observed a single time. This chain connects TRBV19 to TRBJ2-1; TRBD2 matches at 7 bases. From germline, CDR1 is LNHDA and CDR2 SQIVND (reference sequence). CDR3 length: 10 residues. In DNA, the CDR3 is TGTGCGGCGGGGGAAAATGAGCAGTTCTTC. Protein sequence: CAAGENEQFF.

This rearrangement joins TRBV6-5 to TRBJ1-6; D remains unclear. Germline V CDR1 and CDR2: MNHEY, SVGAGI. This CDR3 contains 14 residues. V lost 4 bases to trimming and J lost 3 bases, with 7 bases between them. The CDR3 loop is CASSFDIYNSPLHF. As DNA, the CDR3 is TGTGCCAGCAGTTTTGACATCTATAATTCACCCCTCCACTTT.

This clonotype is termed large (0.1 to 1%). The V and J genes are TRBV19 and TRBJ2-3; TRBD1 matches 9 bases. Germline V CDR1 and CDR2: LNHDA, SQIVND (reference sequence). This CDR3 is built from 15 residues. Trimming removed 4 bases from V and 6 bases from J; junction bases left unmatched: 8. The CDR3 sequence is CASSRDREIADTQYF. In DNA form, the CDR3 reads TGTGCCAGTAGTAGGGACAGGGAGATTGCCGATACGCAGTATTTT. Combining the CDR3 with reference TRBV19 and TRBJ2-3 gives the whole variable domain DGGITQSPKYLFRKEGQNVTLSCEQNLNHDAMYWYRQDPGQGLRLIYYSQIVNDFQKGDIAEGYSVSREKKESFPLTVTSAQKNPTAFYLCASSRDREIADTQYFGPGTRLTVL.

About this clonotype: This clone may be a read error of a much larger clone one base away. The V and J genes are TRBV14 and TRBJ2-7; possibly TRBD2 for D (5 bases). The ends were cut back, 5 bases at V and 7 bases at J, with 15 bases in the middle. The germline gives CDR1 SGHDN, CDR2 FVKESK. The CDR3 runs 13 residues. CDR3 DNA sequence: TGTGCCAGCAGCGATTGGTCCGGGAAAGAGCAGTACTTC. Encoded protein: CASSDWSGKEQYF. Full variable domain (missing parts from reference TRBV14 and TRBJ2-7): EAGVTQFPSHSVIEKGQTVTLRCDPISGHDNLYWYRRVMGKEIKFLLHFVKESKQDESGMPNNRFLAERTGGTYSTLKVQPAELEDSGVYFCASSDWSGKEQYFGPGTRLTVT.

By frequency in the sample, this clonotype is medium-sized (0.01 to 0.1%). The chain carries TRBV12-3 or TRBV12-4 and TRBJ1-2; tentatively, D is TRBD1 (6 bases). The V and J ends lost 5 bases and 3 bases respectively, with 16 bases between them. The CDR3 has 15 residues. CDR3 sequence (DNA): TGTGCCAGCAGTCGGGGGGCCACGACAGACTATGGCTACACCTTC. Amino acids: CASSRGATTDYGYTF.

By share, this clonotype counts as medium-sized. The chain links TRBV12-3 or TRBV12-4 to TRBJ1-4; 8 bases are a match to TRBD1. The CDR3 totals 15 residues. Germline trimming cut 3 bases from V and 8 bases from J; bases unmatched to any gene: 8. The CDR3 sequence is CASSLGGTGGEKLFF. The CDR3, as DNA: TGTGCCAGCAGTTTGGGAGGGACAGGCGGGGAAAAACTGTTTTTT.

This clonotype is medium-sized (0.01 to 0.1%) in the sample. V gene TRBV28 combines with J gene TRBJ2-5; tentative D call: TRBD2 (5 bases). The CDR3 has 14 residues. Trimming left V 6 bases short and J 2 bases short, with 13 bases between. Germline CDR1 is MDHEN and CDR2 is SYDVKM. In DNA, the CDR3 is TGTGCCAGCAGCACAACCCCGGGACAAGAGACCCAGTACTTC. Translation: CASSTTPGQETQYF.

By its share, this clonotype is large (0.1 to 1%). The chain joins TRBV6-2 or TRBV6-3 to TRBJ1-6; D call uncertain. V shed 9 bases and J shed 7 bases, with 16 bases lying between them. Germline V gene data show CDR1 as MNHEY and CDR2 as SVGEGT. This CDR3 is built from 14 residues. The CDR3 DNA follows: TGTGCCAGTTGGCCCCTGGGAGGAAATTCACCCCTCCACTTT. Protein product: CASWPLGGNSPLHF.

The V gene is TRBV7-3, the J gene TRBJ2-3; tentatively, D is TRBD1 or TRBD2 (6 bases each). Germline CDR1 and CDR2: SGHTA and FQGTGA. The V gene lost 4 bases and the J gene lost 0 bases, with 11 bases spanning the gap. The CDR3 contains 15 residues. CDR3: CASSSQGLSTDTQYF. The CDR3 region has the DNA TGTGCCAGCAGCTCACAGGGACTTAGCACAGATACGCAGTATTTT.

By share, this clonotype counts as large (0.1 to 1%). The rearrangement joins TRBV12-3 or TRBV12-4 to TRBJ1-3; the D is unclear. Trimming left V 3 bases short and J 0 bases short, with 6 bases between. The CDR3 totals 14 residues. CDR3 amino acids: CASSFKSSGNTIYF. The CDR3 DNA reads as TGTGCCAGCAGTTTTAAGAGCTCTGGAAACACCATATATTTT.

Judged by abundance, this clonotype is medium-sized. The chain employs TRBV6-1 and TRBJ1-2; TRBD1 might be the D (5 bases). Trimming took off 8 bases at V and 0 bases at J, with 13 bases between the two ends. The CDR3 runs to 14 residues. The V gene's germline CDR1 is MNHNS and CDR2 SASEGT. The chain's CDR3 is CASGRAISNYGYTF. The CDR3 nucleotides are TGTGCCAGCGGCAGGGCAATTTCTAACTATGGCTACACCTTC.